Presented here are 24 T cell receptor beta chains from one specimen sequenced in a study of blood T cell repertoires in COVID-19 (dated by TCRdb to about 2020). Receptors were amplified or captured by the immunoSEQ multiplex PCR assay. TCRdb took this table from immuneACCESS and kept in-frame rearrangements with V and J called. Such tables lack part of the clones; where checked against another copy, unresolved V genes explain under half of the gap, and the rest is unexplained. This sample lists around 130,000 clones; roughly 84% were detected once. Of the sample, around 8% falls within the top ten clones. The material sequenced was peripheral blood. Receptors were obtained from a human donor in a cohort sampled during active COVID-19.

The chain employs TRBV5-1 and TRBJ2-5, with D possibly matching TRBD1 (6 bases). This CDR3 region has 15 residues. V was clipped by 3 bases and J by 4 bases, with 16 bases between them. CDR1 is SGHRS and CDR2 is YFSETQ in the germline V gene. CDR3 in amino acids: CASSSGTIGRETQYF. The CDR3 bases are TGCGCCAGCAGCTCCGGGACAATAGGACGAGAGACCCAGTACTTC.

For this clone: The same CDR3 can be traced to other DNA sequences in this sample. The chain links TRBV12-3 or TRBV12-4 to TRBJ1-2, with D uncertain. The CDR3 loop spans 13 amino acids. Between the trimmed V and J ends, which lost 1 base and 5 bases, there was a span of 8 bases. The DNA of the CDR3 is TGTGCCAGCAGTTTAGGACAAAGTTATGGCTACACCTTC. Its protein is CASSLGQSYGYTF.

This clone has just one count. The rearrangement links TRBV19 to TRBJ2-1, with D tentatively TRBD1 (6 bases). Per the germline V gene, CDR1 is LNHDA and CDR2 is SQIVND (reference sequence). Trimming cost V 1 base and J 9 bases, with 16 bases left between them. The CDR3 covers 15 residues. This chain's CDR3 is CASSIVSQGRSEQFF. The CDR3 DNA is TGTGCCAGTAGTATAGTATCACAGGGACGGAGTGAGCAGTTCTTC. Based on the CDR3 plus reference TRBV19 and TRBJ2-1, the full variable domain is DGGITQSPKYLFRKEGQNVTLSCEQNLNHDAMYWYRQDPGQGLRLIYYSQIVNDFQKGDIAEGYSVSREKKESFPLTVTSAQKNPTAFYLCASSIVSQGRSEQFFGPGTRLTVL.

V and J are TRBV7-8 and TRBJ2-5; TRBD2 aligns across 8 bases. The V and J ends lost 5 bases and 2 bases, in that order; junction bases with no gene match: 22. Germline CDR1 is SGHVS and CDR2 is FQNEAQ. CDR3 length: 20 residues. CDR3 amino acids: CASSNAPLRLERGTQETQYF. The CDR3 coding sequence is TGTGCCAGCAGCAACGCCCCCCTGAGGTTGGAGCGGGGGACGCAAGAGACCCAGTACTTC.

V gene TRBV6-5 combines with J gene TRBJ2-7; 10 bases agree with TRBD1. Germline CDR1 reads MNHEY; CDR2 reads SVGAGI. This CDR3 has 14 residues. V dropped 6 bases and J dropped 3; count of bases not matched to a gene: 5. The CDR3 sequence is CASSVRDRGYEQYF. CDR3 sequence (DNA): TGTGCCAGCAGCGTCCGGGACAGGGGCTACGAGCAGTACTTC.

The chain carries TRBV19 and TRBJ1-2, with D uncertain. CDR3 length: 14 amino acids. CDR1 and CDR2 (germline): LNHDA, SQIVND (reference sequence). The V end lost 8 bases, the J end lost 2 bases, and 15 bases lay between the germline ends. The CDR3 coding sequence is TGTGCCAGTGCAATGGGCAAGTTGAACTATGGCTACACCTTC. Translating gives CASAMGKLNYGYTF.

The V and J genes are TRBV5-4 and TRBJ1-2; 8 bases are shared with TRBD1. V shed 5 bases, J shed 4 bases, and the junction held 4 bases outside the gene matches. In germline, CDR1 is SGHNT, CDR2 YYREEE (reference sequence). The CDR3 has 13 amino acids. Here the CDR3 DNA reads TGTGCCAGCAGATGGACAGGGAGCTATGGCTACACCTTC. It specifies CASRWTGSYGYTF.

The chain uses TRBV3-1 (or the pseudogene TRBV3-2) and TRBJ1-2; perhaps TRBD1 as D (6 bases). CDR3 length: 14 residues. Between the trimmed V and J ends, which lost 5 bases and 0 bases, there was a span of 10 bases. Per germline, CDR1 LGHDT and CDR2 YNNKEL (reference sequence). This CDR3 is CASSSRGPNYGYTF. The CDR3 region has the DNA TGTGCCAGCAGCTCCAGGGGACCTAACTATGGCTACACCTTC.

This chain links TRBV4-2 with TRBJ1-3; D is uncertain. V was shortened by 1 base and J by 2 bases, with 6 bases between the two germline ends. CDR3 length equals 14 residues. CDR1 is LGHNA, CDR2 YNFKEQ, per germline. CDR3 DNA sequence: TGTGCCAGCAGCCAAGGCGGGACTGGAAACACCATATATTTT. Translated, it gives CASSQGGTGNTIYF.

This clone was seen a few times. The chain combines TRBV5-8 with TRBJ1-4; D not certain. The V gene's germline CDR1 is SGHTS and CDR2 YDEGEE. The CDR3 has 16 amino acids. Trimming removed 4 bases at V and 0 bases at J, with 13 bases between. The DNA of the CDR3 is TGTGCCAGCAGCGGCGCGAGGTACGCAACTAATGAAAAACTGTTTTTT. The encoded protein is CASSGARYATNEKLFF.

With respect to this clone: One junction end does not reproduce the germline sequence, and a read error may be involved. The chain has TRBV12-3 or TRBV12-4 and TRBJ2-7; 11 bases match TRBD2. CDR3 length equals 13 residues. CDR3 in amino acids: CASSTSGGEGTVF. As DNA, the CDR3 is TGTGCCAGCAGTACTAGCGGGGGAGAGGGGACGGTGTTC.

J is TRBJ1-2 and V is TRBV6-2 or TRBV6-3; 8 nucleotides align to TRBD1. This CDR3 region has 18 residues. Trimming took 6 bases from V and 6 from J; bases not matched to a gene: 21. CDR1 and CDR2 from the germline V gene are MNHEY and SVGEGT. CDR3 coding DNA: TGTGCCAGCAGCCCTAATACCGGGACAGGATATGGGTTAAATGGCTACACCTTC. It translates to CASSPNTGTGYGLNGYTF.

In this sample, this clone turned up once. This sequence joins TRBV5-1 and TRBJ1-3; D might be TRBD1 (5 bases). Germline CDR1 SGHRS, CDR2 YFSETQ. The ends were cut back, 0 bases at V and 0 bases at J, with 7 bases in the middle. CDR3 length: 15 residues. Here the CDR3 reads CASSLDRSSGNTIYF. The CDR3 DNA sequence: TGCGCCAGCAGCTTGGACAGGAGCTCTGGAAACACCATATATTTT.

The chain couples TRBV4-1 to TRBJ2-5, with D possibly being TRBD1 (5 bases). Germline V gene lookup returns CDR1 MGHRA and CDR2 YSYEKL. This CDR3 contains 13 residues. Trimming removed 4 bases at V and 5 bases at J, with 11 bases between. The CDR3 bases are TGCGCCAGCAGCCTACAGGTACGGGAGACCCAGTACTTC. As protein: CASSLQVRETQYF.

CDR3 loop: CASSLRPGANYGYTF. The DNA for the CDR3 is TGTGCCAGTAGTCTGCGGCCGGGGGCTAACTATGGCTACACCTTC. The rearrangement uses TRBV19 and TRBJ1-2; the D gene is possibly TRBD1 (5 bases). Germline CDR1 LNHDA, CDR2 SQIVND (reference sequence). Between the trimmed V and J ends, which lost 5 bases and 0 bases, there was a span of 13 bases. The CDR3 has 15 residues.

The chain has TRBV6-6 and TRBJ1-1, with D unresolved. The germline V and J ends were trimmed by 5 bases and 4 bases, with 14 bases remaining between them. Germline-derived CDR1 and CDR2 are MNHNY and SVGAGI (reference sequence). CDR3 size: 14 residues. The CDR3 DNA is TGTGCCAGCAGTCAACCCCGGCGGGGCACTGAAGCTTTCTTT. Translation: CASSQPRRGTEAFF.

The chain carries TRBV3-1 (or the pseudogene TRBV3-2) and TRBJ2-7; D may be TRBD2 (7 bases). The CDR3 is 14 amino acids. Germline CDR1 and CDR2: LGHDT and YNNKEL (reference sequence). Trimming removed 6 bases at V and 7 bases at J, with 19 bases between. CDR3 nucleotides: TGTGCCAGCAGGCCGGGCGGGGGCGTTCGGGAGCAGTACTTC. This translates into CASRPGGGVREQYF.

The chain uses TRBV5-1 and TRBJ1-6; 8 bases map to TRBD1. Unmatched junction bases numbered 11, after V lost 4 bases and J lost 8 bases. The CDR3 length is 16 residues. Germline V lookup: CDR1 SGHRS, CDR2 YFSETQ. The CDR3 DNA follows: TGCGCCAGCAGCCTCCTGGACAGGGAGGTGGATTCACCCCTCCACTTT. Translating gives CASSLLDREVDSPLHF.

The V call is TRBV3-1 (or the pseudogene TRBV3-2), the J call TRBJ2-7; the D gene is possibly TRBD1 (6 bases). CDR3 size: 13 residues. Trimming took 4 bases from V and 1 from J, leaving 8 bases between them. Germline V gene data show CDR1 as LGHDT and CDR2 as YNNKEL (reference sequence). CDR3 sequence (DNA): TGTGCCAGCAGCCGGCAGGGGTCCTACGAGCAGTACTTC. Translating it yields CASSRQGSYEQYF.

The V call is TRBV19, the J call TRBJ2-6, with D uncertain. CDR3 length: 12 amino acids. Trimming left V 7 bases short and J 2 bases short, with 3 bases between. Germline CDR1 and CDR2: LNHDA and SQIVND (reference sequence). The CDR3 sequence is CASTTGANVLTF. CDR3 sequence (DNA): TGTGCCAGTACAACTGGGGCCAACGTCCTGACTTTC.

A single count supports this clone. J is TRBJ2-7 and V is TRBV5-4; TRBD2 aligns across 7 bases. Germline CDR1 and CDR2: SGHNT and YYREEE (reference sequence). V was pared by 4 bases and J by 3 bases, with 4 bases of the junction left unmatched. The CDR3 covers 13 residues. CDR3 amino acids: CASSPGTNYEQYF. The CDR3 DNA follows: TGTGCCAGCAGCCCCGGGACTAACTACGAGCAGTACTTC.

V and J are TRBV5-1 and TRBJ2-1; perhaps TRBD2 as D (5 bases). V was shortened by 4 bases and J by 7 bases, with 12 bases between the two germline ends. The germline V gene has CDR1 SGHRS and CDR2 YFSETQ. This CDR3 spans 13 amino acids. The CDR3 sequence: CASSPDWRNEQFF. CDR3 in DNA: TGCGCCAGCAGCCCGGATTGGAGGAATGAGCAGTTCTTC.

Remarks on this clone: The junction shows a germline mismatch at one end, possibly a read error. This chain links TRBV7-8 with TRBJ2-1; a possible D gene is TRBD2 (7 bases). Germline V gene sequence: CDR1 SGHVS, CDR2 FQNEAQ. This CDR3 has 14 residues. CDR3 amino acids: CASRLGGAYNEQFF. CDR3 DNA sequence: TGTGCCAGCAGATTAGGGGGGGCCTACAATGAGCAGTTCTTC.

The chain couples TRBV6-5 to TRBJ1-2, with 11 bases identical to TRBD1. The CDR3 spans 13 residues. After removal of 8 bases from V and 6 bases from J, the junction contained 5 bases not matched to a gene. Germline V gives CDR1 MNHEY, CDR2 SVGAGI. CDR3 loop: CASGDRGVDGYTF. CDR3 DNA: TGTGCCAGCGGGGACAGGGGGGTCGATGGCTACACCTTC.